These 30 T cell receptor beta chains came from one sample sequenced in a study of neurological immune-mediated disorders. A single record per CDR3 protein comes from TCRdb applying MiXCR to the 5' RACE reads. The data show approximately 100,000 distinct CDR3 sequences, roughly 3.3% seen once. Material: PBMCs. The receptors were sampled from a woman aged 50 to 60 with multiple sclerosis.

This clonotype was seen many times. CDR3 protein: CASSPTGYNEQFF. Here the CDR3 DNA reads TGCGCCAGCAGCCCGACAGGGTACAATGAGCAGTTCTTC. The V and J genes are TRBV5-1 and TRBJ2-1, with TRBD1 identical over 7 bases. V shed 4 bases and J 4 bases; nucleotides not matched to a gene: 2. Germline CDR1 reads SGHRS; CDR2 reads YFSETQ. The CDR3 extends over 13 amino acids.

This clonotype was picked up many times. The CDR3 bases are TGCGCCAGCAGCACTGCTAGCGGGGGTATAAATACGCAGTATTTT. Translating it yields CASSTASGGINTQYF. The chain combines TRBV5-1 with TRBJ2-3; 10 bases agree with TRBD2. The CDR3 runs 15 residues. In germline, CDR1 is SGHRS, CDR2 YFSETQ. V was clipped by 4 bases and J by 7 bases; unmatched bases: 9. The full variable domain, rest sourced from reference TRBV5-1 and TRBJ2-3, is KAGVTQTPRYLIKTRGQQVTLSCSPISGHRSVSWYQQTPGQGLQFLFEYFSETQRNKGNFPGRFSGRQFSNSRSEMNVSTLELGDSALYLCASSTASGGINTQYFGPGTRLTVL.

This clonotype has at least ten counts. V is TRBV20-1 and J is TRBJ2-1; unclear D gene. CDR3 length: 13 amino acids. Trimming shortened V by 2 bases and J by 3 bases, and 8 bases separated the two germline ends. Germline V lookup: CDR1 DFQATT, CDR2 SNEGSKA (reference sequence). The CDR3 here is CSARSLHYNEQFF. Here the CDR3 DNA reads TGCAGTGCTAGATCCCTCCACTACAATGAGCAGTTCTTC.

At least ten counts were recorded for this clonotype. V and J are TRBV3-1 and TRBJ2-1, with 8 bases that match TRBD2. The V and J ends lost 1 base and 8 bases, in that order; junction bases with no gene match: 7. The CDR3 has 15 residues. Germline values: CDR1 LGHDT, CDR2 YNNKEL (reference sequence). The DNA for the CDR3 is TGTGCCAGCAGCCAAGTCGGGGGGGCCGGGTATGAGCAGTTCTTC. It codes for CASSQVGGAGYEQFF.

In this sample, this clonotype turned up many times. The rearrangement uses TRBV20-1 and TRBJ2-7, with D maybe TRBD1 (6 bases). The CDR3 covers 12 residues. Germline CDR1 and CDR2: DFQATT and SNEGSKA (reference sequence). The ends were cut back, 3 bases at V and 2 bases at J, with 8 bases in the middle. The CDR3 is CSASKGAYEQYF. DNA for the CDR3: TGCAGTGCTAGTAAGGGGGCCTACGAGCAGTACTTC.

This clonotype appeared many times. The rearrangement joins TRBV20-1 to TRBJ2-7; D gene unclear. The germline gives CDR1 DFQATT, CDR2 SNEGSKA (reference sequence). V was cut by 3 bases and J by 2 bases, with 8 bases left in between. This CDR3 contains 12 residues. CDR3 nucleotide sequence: TGCAGTGCTAGTTTGGTTGCCTACGAGCAGTACTTC. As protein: CSASLVAYEQYF.

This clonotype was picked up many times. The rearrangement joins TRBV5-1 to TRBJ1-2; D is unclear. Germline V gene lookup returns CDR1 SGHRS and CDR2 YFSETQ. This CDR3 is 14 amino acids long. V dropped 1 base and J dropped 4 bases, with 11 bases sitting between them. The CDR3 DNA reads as TGCGCCAGCAGCTTGTCGGGAACTGGCTATGGCTACACCTTC. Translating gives CASSLSGTGYGYTF.

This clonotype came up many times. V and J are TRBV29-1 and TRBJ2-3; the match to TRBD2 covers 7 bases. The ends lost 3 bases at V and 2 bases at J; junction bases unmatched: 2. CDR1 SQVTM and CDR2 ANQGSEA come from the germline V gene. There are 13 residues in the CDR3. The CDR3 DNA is TGCAGCGTTGACAGCGGGAACACAGATACGCAGTATTTT. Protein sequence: CSVDSGNTDTQYF.

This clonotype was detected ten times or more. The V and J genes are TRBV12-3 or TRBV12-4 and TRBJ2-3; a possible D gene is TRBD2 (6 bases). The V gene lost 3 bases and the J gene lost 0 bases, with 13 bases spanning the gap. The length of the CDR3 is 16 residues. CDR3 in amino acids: CASSFRRELSTDTQYF. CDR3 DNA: TGTGCCAGCAGTTTTCGGCGGGAACTAAGCACAGATACGCAGTATTTT.

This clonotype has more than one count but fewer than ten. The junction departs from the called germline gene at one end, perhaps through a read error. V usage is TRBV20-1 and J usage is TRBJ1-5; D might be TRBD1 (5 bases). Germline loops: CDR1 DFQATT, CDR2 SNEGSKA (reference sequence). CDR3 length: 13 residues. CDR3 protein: CSARLDNGKTQNF. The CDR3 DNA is TGCAGTGCTAGGTTGGACAACGGGAAGACCCAGAATTTT.

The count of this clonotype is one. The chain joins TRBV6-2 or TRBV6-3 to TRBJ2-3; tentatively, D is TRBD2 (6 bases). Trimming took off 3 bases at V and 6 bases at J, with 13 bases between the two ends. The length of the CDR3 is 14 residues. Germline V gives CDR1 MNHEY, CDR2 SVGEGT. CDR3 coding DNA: TGTGCCAGCAGTTATTCGGCTAGCGTTGATACGCAGTATTTT. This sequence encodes CASSYSASVDTQYF.

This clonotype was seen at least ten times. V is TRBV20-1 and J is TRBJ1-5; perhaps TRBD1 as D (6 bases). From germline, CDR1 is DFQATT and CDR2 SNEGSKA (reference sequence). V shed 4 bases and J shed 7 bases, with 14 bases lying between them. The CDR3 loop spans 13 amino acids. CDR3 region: CSATTGRGQPQHF. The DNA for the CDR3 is TGCAGTGCTACAACAGGGAGAGGACAGCCCCAGCATTTT.

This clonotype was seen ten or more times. CDR3 sequence: CASSLSTGIIAEAFF. CDR3 sequence (DNA): TGTGCCAGCAGTCTCTCGACAGGGATTATAGCTGAAGCTTTCTTT. The rearrangement links TRBV12-3 or TRBV12-4 to TRBJ1-1; TRBD1 agrees at 7 bases. With V trimmed by 5 bases and J by 6 bases, 12 bases remained unmatched. The CDR3 spans 15 residues.

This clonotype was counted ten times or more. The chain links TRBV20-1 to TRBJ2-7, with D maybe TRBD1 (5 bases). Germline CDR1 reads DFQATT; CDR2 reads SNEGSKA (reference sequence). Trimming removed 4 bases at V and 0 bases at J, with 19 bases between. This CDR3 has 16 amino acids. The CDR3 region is CSAKGPLFSSSYEQYF. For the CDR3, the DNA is TGCAGTGCTAAGGGGCCACTATTTTCGAGCTCCTACGAGCAGTACTTC.

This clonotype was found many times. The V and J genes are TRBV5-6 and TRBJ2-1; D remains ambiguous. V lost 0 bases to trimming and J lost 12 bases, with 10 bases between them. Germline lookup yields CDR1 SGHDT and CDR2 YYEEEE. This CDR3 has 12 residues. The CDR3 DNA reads TGTGCCAGCAGCTTGGTGGGTCTAGGGCAGTTCTTC. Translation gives CASSLVGLGQFF.

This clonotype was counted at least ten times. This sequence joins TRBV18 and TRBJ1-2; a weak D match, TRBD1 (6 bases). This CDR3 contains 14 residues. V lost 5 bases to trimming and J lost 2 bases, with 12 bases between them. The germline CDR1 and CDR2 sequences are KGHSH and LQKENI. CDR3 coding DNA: TGTGCCAGCTCAACGGACAGTTCCAACTATGGCTACACCTTC. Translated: CASSTDSSNYGYTF.

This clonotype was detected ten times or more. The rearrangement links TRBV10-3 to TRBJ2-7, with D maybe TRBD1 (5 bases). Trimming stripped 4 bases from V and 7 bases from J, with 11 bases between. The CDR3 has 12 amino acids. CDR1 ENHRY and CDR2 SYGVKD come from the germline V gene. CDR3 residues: CAISGTSGEQYF. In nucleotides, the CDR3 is TGTGCCATCAGTGGTACTTCAGGGGAGCAGTACTTC.

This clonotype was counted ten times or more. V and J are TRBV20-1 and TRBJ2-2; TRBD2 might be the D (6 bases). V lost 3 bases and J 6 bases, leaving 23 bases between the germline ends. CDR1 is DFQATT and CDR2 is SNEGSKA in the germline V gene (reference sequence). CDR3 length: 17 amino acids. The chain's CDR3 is CSASSGLGRGRAGELFF. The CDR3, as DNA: TGCAGTGCTAGTTCCGGTTTAGGGCGGGGAAGGGCCGGGGAGCTGTTTTTT.

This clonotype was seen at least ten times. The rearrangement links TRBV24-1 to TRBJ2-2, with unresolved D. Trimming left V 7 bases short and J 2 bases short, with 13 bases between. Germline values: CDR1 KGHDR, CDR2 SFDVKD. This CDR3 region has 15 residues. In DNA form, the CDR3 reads TGTGCCACCAGAGGGCCCGCTATAAACACCGGGGAGCTGTTTTTT. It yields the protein CATRGPAINTGELFF.

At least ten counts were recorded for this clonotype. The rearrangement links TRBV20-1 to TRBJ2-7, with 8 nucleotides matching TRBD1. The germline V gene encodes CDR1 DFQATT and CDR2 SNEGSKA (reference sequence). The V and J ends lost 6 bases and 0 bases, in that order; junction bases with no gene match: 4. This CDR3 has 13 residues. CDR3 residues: CSALTGGSYEQYF. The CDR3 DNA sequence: TGCAGTGCGCTAACAGGGGGCTCCTACGAGCAGTACTTC.

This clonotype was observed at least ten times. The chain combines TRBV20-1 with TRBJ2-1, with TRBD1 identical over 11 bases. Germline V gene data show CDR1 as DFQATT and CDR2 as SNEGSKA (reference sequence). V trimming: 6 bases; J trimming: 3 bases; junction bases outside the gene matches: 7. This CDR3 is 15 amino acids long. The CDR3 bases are TGCAGTGCCCGGGGACAGGGGGGGAACTACAATGAGCAGTTCTTC. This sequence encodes CSARGQGGNYNEQFF.

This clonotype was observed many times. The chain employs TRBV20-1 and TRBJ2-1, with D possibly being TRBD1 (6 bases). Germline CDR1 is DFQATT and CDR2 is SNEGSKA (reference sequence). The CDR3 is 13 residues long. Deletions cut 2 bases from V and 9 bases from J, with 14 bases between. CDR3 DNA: TGCAGTGCTAGATCAGGGGCCATTGTTGAGCAGTTCTTC. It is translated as CSARSGAIVEQFF.

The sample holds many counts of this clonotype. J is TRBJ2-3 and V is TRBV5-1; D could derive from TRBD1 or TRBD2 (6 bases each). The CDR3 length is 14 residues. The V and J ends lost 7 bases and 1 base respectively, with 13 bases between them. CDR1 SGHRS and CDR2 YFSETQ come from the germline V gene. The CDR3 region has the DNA TGCGCCAGCTGGCGGGGACATGGCACAGATACGCAGTATTTT. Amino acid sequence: CASWRGHGTDTQYF.

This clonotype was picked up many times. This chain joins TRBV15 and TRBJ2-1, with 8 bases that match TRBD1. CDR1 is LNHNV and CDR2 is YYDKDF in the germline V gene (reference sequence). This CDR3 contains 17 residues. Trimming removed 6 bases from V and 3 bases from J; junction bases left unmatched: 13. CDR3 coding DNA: TGTGCCACCAGGAACCCTCAGGGGGCTGGGGGCTACAATGAGCAGTTCTTC. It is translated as CATRNPQGAGGYNEQFF.

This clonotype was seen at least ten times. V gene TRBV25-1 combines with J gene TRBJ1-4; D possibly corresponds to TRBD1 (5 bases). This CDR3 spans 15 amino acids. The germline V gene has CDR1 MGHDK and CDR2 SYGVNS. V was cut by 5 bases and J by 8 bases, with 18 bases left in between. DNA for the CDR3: TGTGCCAGCAGTCCCATTCGGGGCCCTAGGGAAAAACTGTTTTTT. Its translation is CASSPIRGPREKLFF.

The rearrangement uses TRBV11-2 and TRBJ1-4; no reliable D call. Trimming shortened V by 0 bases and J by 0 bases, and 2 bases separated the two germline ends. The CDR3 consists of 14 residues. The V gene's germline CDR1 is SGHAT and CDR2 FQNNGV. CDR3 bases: TGTGCCAGCAGCTTAGAACCAACTAATGAAAAACTGTTTTTT. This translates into CASSLEPTNEKLFF.

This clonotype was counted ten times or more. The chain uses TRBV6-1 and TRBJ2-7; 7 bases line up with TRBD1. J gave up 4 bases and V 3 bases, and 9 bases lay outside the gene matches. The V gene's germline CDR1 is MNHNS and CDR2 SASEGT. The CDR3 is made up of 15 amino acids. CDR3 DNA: TGTGCCAGCAGTGAGACCGGGACAGCACTATACGAGCAGTACTTC. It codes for CASSETGTALYEQYF.

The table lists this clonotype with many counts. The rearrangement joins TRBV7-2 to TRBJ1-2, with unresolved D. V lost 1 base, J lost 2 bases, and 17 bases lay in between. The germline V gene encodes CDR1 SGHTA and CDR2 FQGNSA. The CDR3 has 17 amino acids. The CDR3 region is CASSLDGRLSRNYGYTF. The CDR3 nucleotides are TGTGCCAGCAGCTTAGATGGCAGGCTATCAAGGAACTATGGCTACACCTTC.

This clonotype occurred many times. The CDR3 protein is CASSLFGGSNTGELFF. The CDR3 coding sequence is TGCGCCAGCAGCTTGTTTGGCGGATCGAACACCGGGGAGCTGTTTTTT. This chain links TRBV5-1 with TRBJ2-2, with unresolved D. V was pared by 1 base and J by 0 bases, with 10 bases between. In germline, CDR1 is SGHRS, CDR2 YFSETQ. This CDR3 contains 16 residues.

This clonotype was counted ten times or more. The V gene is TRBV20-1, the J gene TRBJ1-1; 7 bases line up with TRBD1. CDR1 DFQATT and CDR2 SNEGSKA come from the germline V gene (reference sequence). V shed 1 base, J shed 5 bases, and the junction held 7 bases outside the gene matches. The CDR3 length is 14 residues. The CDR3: CSARVRGPRTEAFF. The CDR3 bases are TGCAGTGCTAGAGTGAGGGGGCCTCGAACTGAAGCTTTCTTT.